The 11 T cell receptor beta chains listed next were all sequenced from one sample in a study of TIL therapy for anti-PD-1-resistant metastatic lung cancer. Documented time point: pre-treatment sample, taken before nivolumab and TIL therapy. The libraries were made with immunoSEQ v3. The data were produced by immunoSEQ multiplex PCR, yet TCRdb's version contains in-frame clones alone and is incomplete. This table has approximately 20,000 clones, 75% to 80% appearing once. The starting material was blood, obtained at baseline. These receptors came from a person aged 25 to 80 with non-small cell lung cancer.

The rearrangement joins TRBV6-6 to TRBJ2-2; TRBD1 agrees at 11 bases. Losses at the gene ends were 4 bases for V and 5 bases for J; bases not matched to a gene: 3. There are 15 residues in the CDR3. The germline CDR1 and CDR2 sequences are MNHNY and SVGAGI (reference sequence). CDR3 nucleotides: TGTGCCAGCAGTTGGGACAGGGGGGCGACCGGGGAGCTGTTTTTT. Translation: CASSWDRGATGELFF.

In DNA form, the CDR3 reads TGTGCCAGCAGTGAAGCTAGCTCCGCGAACACCGGGGAGCTGTTTTTT. It codes for CASSEASSANTGELFF. V is TRBV6-1 and J is TRBJ2-2, with D unclear. Trimming shortened V by 0 bases and J by 0 bases, and 8 bases separated the two germline ends. The CDR3 consists of 16 residues. Germline CDR1 reads MNHNS; CDR2 reads SASEGT.

This chain links TRBV28 with TRBJ1-1; 8 nucleotides align to TRBD1. The CDR3 spans 14 residues. The J segment lost 1 base and the V segment lost 6 bases, leaving 4 bases of the junction unmatched. Germline CDR1 and CDR2: MDHEN and SYDVKM. The CDR3 loop is CASRKTGANTEAFF. Written as DNA, the CDR3 is TGTGCCAGCAGGAAGACAGGGGCGAACACTGAAGCTTTCTTT. The whole variable domain, filled in from reference TRBV28 and TRBJ1-1, reads DVKVTQSSRYLVKRTGEKVFLECVQDMDHENMFWYRQDPGLGLRLIYFSYDVKMKEKGDIPEGYSVSREKKERFSLILESASTNQTSMYLCASRKTGANTEAFFGQGTRLTVV.

The V and J genes are TRBV20-1 and TRBJ2-7; TRBD2 is a possible D gene (5 bases). The germline V and J ends were trimmed by 8 bases and 5 bases, with 13 bases remaining between them. Per the germline V gene, CDR1 is DFQATT and CDR2 is SNEGSKA (reference sequence). This CDR3 comprises 11 residues. The CDR3 DNA reads as TGCAGTTTCCAGCCGGAGGACGAGCAGTACTTC. Translating it yields CSFQPEDEQYF.

The chain recombines TRBV7-9 with TRBJ1-4; the match to TRBD1 covers 8 bases. Germline V gene data show CDR1 as SEHNR and CDR2 as FQNEAQ (reference sequence). V was pared by 0 bases and J by 9 bases, with 3 bases of the junction left unmatched. The CDR3 loop spans 14 amino acids. As DNA, the CDR3 is TGTGCCAGCAGCTTAGCGGGACAGGTGAAAAAACTGTTTTTT. Its protein product is CASSLAGQVKKLFF.

This rearrangement joins TRBV7-9 to TRBJ2-3, with 9 bases lining up with TRBD1. The V and J ends lost 2 bases and 6 bases, in that order; junction bases with no gene match: 6. In germline, CDR1 is SEHNR, CDR2 FQNEAQ (reference sequence). The CDR3 extends over 15 amino acids. The CDR3 region is CASSLTGTGYDTQYF. The CDR3 DNA follows: TGTGCCAGCAGCTTAACGGGGACAGGGTACGATACGCAGTATTTT.

The chain employs TRBV4-1 and TRBJ2-1; 15 bases fit TRBD2. This CDR3 region has 17 residues. Germline CDR1 is MGHRA and CDR2 is YSYEKL. V shed 3 bases and J 5 bases; nucleotides not matched to a gene: 5. The CDR3 bases are TGCGCCAGCAGCCACTTGGGACTAGCGGGGGGAAACAATGAGCAGTTCTTC. Translating it yields CASSHLGLAGGNNEQFF.

The V gene is TRBV19, the J gene TRBJ2-2; D uncertain. Trimming pared 8 bases from V and 4 bases from J, leaving 5 bases between. Per the germline V gene, CDR1 is LNHDA and CDR2 is SQIVND (reference sequence). This CDR3 spans 11 amino acids. CDR3 in DNA: TGTGCCAGTCGAATCACCGGGGAGCTGTTTTTT. Amino acid sequence: CASRITGELFF.

This clone has a single count. CDR3 sequence reads: CASSQVVYRKAEAFF. For the CDR3, the DNA is TGCGCCAGCAGCCAAGTGGTCTACCGAAAGGCTGAAGCTTTCTTT. V and J are TRBV4-3 and TRBJ1-1; D call uncertain. The CDR3 covers 15 residues. Per the germline V gene, CDR1 is LGHNA and CDR2 is YSLEER. Trimming removed 1 base from V and 6 bases from J, with 15 bases in between.

This chain joins TRBV4-1 and TRBJ2-7; the D gene is possibly TRBD2 (5 bases). The CDR3 sequence is 15 residues long. Germline loops: CDR1 MGHRA, CDR2 YSYEKL. Deletions cut 0 bases from V and 3 bases from J, with 12 bases between. CDR3 residues: CASSQDPTRVYEQYF. The CDR3 DNA is TGCGCCAGCAGCCAAGACCCCACGAGGGTCTACGAGCAGTACTTC.

The gene calls are TRBV7-3 and TRBJ1-1; perhaps TRBD1 as D (6 bases). The CDR3 has 13 residues. CDR1 SGHTA and CDR2 FQGTGA come from the germline V gene. The V and J ends lost 4 bases and 4 bases respectively, with 10 bases between them. The CDR3 loop reads CASSYRDGTEAFF. As DNA, the CDR3 is TGTGCCAGCAGCTACAGGGATGGCACTGAAGCTTTCTTT.